The clone carrying this T cell receptor (beta chain) was seen repeatedly, ten times or more. Its antigen is not identified. Time point defined: newly diagnosed GD, antithyroid drugs for less than 3 months. The TCR library was made from RNA that had been extracted from PBMCs in TRIzol. A volume of about 9.9 milliliters of peripheral blood was collected in EDTA tubes. The data belong to a study of regulatory T cells in long-lasting Graves disease. Study-level findings and limits: The persistent group shared 2,500 to 3,000 public clonotypes, more than the approximately 890 shared by new patients.

The CDR3 contains 16 residues. Germline-derived CDR1 and CDR2 are MNHNS and SASEGT. The V end was cut by 3 bases, the J end by 7 bases, with 16 bases between. Assembly of TCR beta libraries relied on iRepertoire HTBI primers together with Arm-PCR of CDR3 regions. TCRdb analysed the multiplex PCR reads with MiXCR anew, one entry per CDR3 protein. The sample carries 370,000 or so distinct CDR3 sequences, roughly 15% recorded once. These same data were also listed under a study on T cells in Graves' hyperthyroidism and ophthalmopathy. That report adds: The authors deemed Graves' hyperthyroidism stable absent ophthalmopathy progression within 18 months. The hyperthyroidism patients had all been newly diagnosed, and their disease duration was under 2 months. Their ages ranged from 18 to 65 years.

The J gene is TRBJ1-6, the V gene TRBV6-1; possibly TRBD1 for D (6 bases). Sequenced material: peripheral blood mononuclear cells (PBMCs), taken at new diagnosis, from a patient treated with antithyroid drugs. This receptor was identified in a woman in her late teens or twenties with Graves disease. The CDR3 bases are TGTGCCAGCAGTGAGTTGGGGGGGCGGATGAATTCACCCCTCCACTTT. This gives the protein CASSELGGRMNSPLHF.